A single sample is the source of the 24 T cell receptor beta chains below, sequenced in a study of blood T cell repertoires in COVID-19. Here immunoSEQ multiplex PCR was the method, and the copy in TCRdb shows in-frame clones only, minus some. The data show a few hundred thousand clones, more than 75% seen once. Sequences were obtained from PBMCs or T cells enriched from blood (not recorded which). Receptor source: a woman aged 45-65 years who had been exposed to COVID-19.

The chain has TRBV4-2 and TRBJ2-3; 8 bases align to TRBD1. The CDR3 sequence is 16 residues long. Germline V gene sequence: CDR1 LGHNA, CDR2 YNFKEQ. With 0 bases clipped from V and 4 bases from J, the junction kept 6 bases outside the gene matches. CDR3 bases: TGTGCCAGCAGCCAAGAGCAGGGGGCCATCGCAGATACGCAGTATTTT. Translation gives CASSQEQGAIADTQYF.

The rearrangement joins TRBV7-9 to TRBJ2-5; 11 bases map to TRBD2. Germline V gives CDR1 SEHNR, CDR2 FQNEAQ (reference sequence). Losses at the gene ends were 4 bases for V and 2 bases for J; bases not matched to a gene: 0. This CDR3 comprises 14 residues. The CDR3 is CASSWTSGQETQYF. CDR3 DNA sequence: TGTGCCAGCAGCTGGACTAGCGGGCAAGAGACCCAGTACTTC. Full variable domain (rest looked up from reference TRBV7-9 and TRBJ2-5): DTGVSQNPRHKITKRGQNVTFRCDPISEHNRLYWYRQTLGQGPEFLTYFQNEAQLEKSRLLSDRFSAERPKGSFSTLEIQRTEQGDSAMYLCASSWTSGQETQYFGPGTRLLVL.

The CDR3 DNA follows: TGTGCCACCCTTAGGGACTTTTACTACAATGAGCAGTTCTTC. Protein: CATLRDFYYNEQFF. The chain couples TRBV24-1 to TRBJ2-1, with D perhaps TRBD2 (6 bases). The V end lost 9 bases, the J end lost 3 bases, and 14 bases lay between the germline ends. The CDR3 loop spans 14 amino acids. The germline gives CDR1 KGHDR, CDR2 SFDVKD.

The V call is TRBV15, the J call TRBJ1-2; 9 bases fit TRBD1. Germline V lookup: CDR1 LNHNV, CDR2 YYDKDF (reference sequence). Trimming took 1 base from V and 0 from J; bases not matched to a gene: 15. The CDR3 is made up of 20 amino acids. The CDR3 nucleotides read TGTGCCACCAGCAGAGTAGCGTACCGGGACAGGGTGGGGGCTAACTATGGCTACACCTTC. The encoded protein is CATSRVAYRDRVGANYGYTF.

The table lists this clone with a count of one. The V call is TRBV4-1, the J call TRBJ2-3; 8 nucleotides line up with TRBD1. CDR1 is MGHRA and CDR2 is YSYEKL in the germline V gene. The CDR3 runs to 15 residues. With V trimmed by 4 bases and J by 0 bases, 3 bases remained unmatched. The CDR3 loop reads CASSRTGLSTDTQYF. The CDR3 DNA sequence: TGCGCCAGCAGCCGGACAGGGTTAAGCACAGATACGCAGTATTTT.

V gene TRBV21-1 combines with J gene TRBJ1-3; TRBD1 is taken as the D call from the table, unchecked against the DNA. TRBV21-1 counts as a pseudogene. The CDR3 totals 16 residues. The CDR3 loop reads CASSRGRTHSGNTIYF. The CDR3, as DNA: TGTGCCAGCAGCAGGGGCAGGACGCACTCTGGAAACACCATATATTTT.

The V and J genes are TRBV7-8 and TRBJ1-4; possible D gene TRBD1, 6 bases. This CDR3 is built from 16 residues. The germline CDR1 and CDR2 sequences are SGHVS and FQNEAQ. V was pared by 3 bases and J by 3 bases, with 14 bases between. The CDR3 reads CASSFRQAKANEKLFF. CDR3 DNA: TGTGCCAGCAGCTTCAGACAGGCCAAGGCTAATGAAAAACTGTTTTTT.

V usage is TRBV6-5 and J usage is TRBJ2-3; 9 nucleotides align to TRBD1. CDR3 length: 14 residues. With V trimmed by 5 bases and J by 4 bases, 4 bases remained unmatched. Germline CDR1 MNHEY, CDR2 SVGAGI. Written as DNA, the CDR3 is TGTGCCAGCAGTCGGACAGGGGTCCCAGATACGCAGTATTTT. This encodes CASSRTGVPDTQYF.

The chain links TRBV3-1 (or the pseudogene TRBV3-2) to TRBJ2-5; TRBD2 matches 7 bases. J was trimmed by 2 bases and V by 4 bases; bases with no gene match: 13. CDR3 length: 17 residues. Germline values: CDR1 LGHDT, CDR2 YNNKEL (reference sequence). For the CDR3, the DNA is TGTGCCAGCAGCCTTCTTTCAGGGAGGGGCGGACAAGAGACCCAGTACTTC. It yields the protein CASSLLSGRGGQETQYF.

The CDR3 DNA reads TGTGCCAGCTCACCACACGGGAACGAGCAGTACTTC. It translates to CASSPHGNEQYF. The chain is built from TRBV18 and TRBJ2-7, with TRBD2 as a possible D gene (5 bases). Trimming took 1 base from V and 5 from J, leaving 6 bases between them. CDR1 is KGHSH and CDR2 is LQKENI in the germline V gene. This CDR3 is built from 12 residues.

The V and J genes are TRBV7-9 and TRBJ1-2, with 9 positions matching TRBD1. CDR1 and CDR2 from the germline V gene are SEHNR and FQNEAQ (reference sequence). The J segment lost 6 bases and the V segment lost 5 bases, leaving 4 bases of the junction unmatched. There are 13 residues in the CDR3. The CDR3 here is CASSQQGAHGYTF. CDR3 bases: TGTGCCAGCAGCCAACAGGGGGCGCATGGCTACACCTTC. Looking up the rest from reference TRBV7-9 and TRBJ1-2 gives the full variable domain: DTGVSQNPRHKITKRGQNVTFRCDPISEHNRLYWYRQTLGQGPEFLTYFQNEAQLEKSRLLSDRFSAERPKGSFSTLEIQRTEQGDSAMYLCASSQQGAHGYTFGSGTRLTVV.

The rearrangement links TRBV18 to TRBJ1-2, with 9 nucleotides matching TRBD1. The V segment lost 8 bases and the J segment 6 bases; nucleotides outside the gene matches: 10. The CDR3 sequence is 14 residues long. Germline V gene sequence: CDR1 KGHSH, CDR2 LQKENI. Here the CDR3 DNA reads TGTGCCAGCGGCGGCGGGACAGGGACGCATGGCTACACCTTC. Amino acids: CASGGGTGTHGYTF. The full variable domain, with the rest looked up from reference TRBV18 and TRBJ1-2, is NAGVMQNPRHLVRRRGQEARLRCSPMKGHSHVYWYRQLPEEGLKFMVYLQKENIIDESGMPKERFSAEFPKEGPSILRIQQVVRGDSAAYFCASGGGTGTHGYTFGSGTRLTVV.

The chain couples TRBV29-1 to TRBJ1-3; D unclear. Trimming pared 4 bases from V and 8 bases from J, leaving 15 bases between. Germline CDR1 reads SQVTM; CDR2 reads ANQGSEA. CDR3 size: 13 residues. The CDR3 DNA reads as TGCAGCGTTGTGTCCCCCCGAAGAGACACCATATATTTT. As protein: CSVVSPRRDTIYF.

This clone appeared a few times. This chain joins TRBV15 and TRBJ1-2; D uncertain. CDR1 LNHNV and CDR2 YYDKDF come from the germline V gene (reference sequence). The CDR3 contains 12 residues. The V and J ends lost 5 bases and 6 bases respectively, with 10 bases between them. The CDR3 sequence is CATSRDTNGYTF. The CDR3 nucleotides read TGTGCCACCAGCCGCGACACAAATGGCTACACCTTC.

The chain links TRBV5-4 to TRBJ1-2, with 7 nucleotides matching TRBD1. Trimming removed 3 bases from V and 5 bases from J; junction bases left unmatched: 4. The V gene's germline CDR1 is SGHNT and CDR2 YYREEE (reference sequence). This CDR3 is 13 amino acids long. The CDR3 protein is CASSSDREYGYTF. The CDR3 coding sequence is TGTGCCAGCAGCTCAGACAGGGAGTATGGCTACACCTTC.

The rearrangement links TRBV19 to TRBJ1-1, with D unclear. There are 13 residues in the CDR3. V was shortened by 3 bases and J by 5 bases, with 10 bases between the two germline ends. Germline V gene data show CDR1 as LNHDA and CDR2 as SQIVND (reference sequence). In DNA form, the CDR3 reads TGTGCCAGTAGTATGGATGGGGAGACTGAAGCTTTCTTT. This gives the protein CASSMDGETEAFF.

This CDR3 reads CASSEDREMSPLHF. For the CDR3, the DNA is TGTGCCAGCAGTGAGGACAGGGAAATGTCACCCCTCCACTTT. This rearrangement joins TRBV6-1 to TRBJ1-6, with 8 nucleotides matching TRBD1. The CDR3 consists of 14 residues. V lost 3 bases and J lost 10; bases outside the gene matches: 5. Germline assignment: CDR1 MNHNS and CDR2 SASEGT.

The V and J genes are TRBV5-1 and TRBJ1-3; D is possibly TRBD1 (6 bases). The V end was cut by 0 bases, the J end by 4 bases, with 8 bases between. Germline V gene lookup returns CDR1 SGHRS and CDR2 YFSETQ. The CDR3 has 14 residues. As DNA, the CDR3 is TGCGCCAGCAGCTTGGGACAGGCCGGAAACACCATATATTTT. Its protein is CASSLGQAGNTIYF.

The chain joins TRBV9 to TRBJ1-2; D is unclear. This CDR3 is built from 13 residues. Trimming took 2 bases from V and 3 from J, leaving 8 bases between them. The germline V gene encodes CDR1 SGDLS and CDR2 YYNGEE. The CDR3 nucleotides read TGTGCCAGCAGCGTCGGGGTTGACTATGGCTACACCTTC. Its protein product is CASSVGVDYGYTF.

The chain links TRBV10-2 to TRBJ2-3; D might be TRBD2 (5 bases). The germline gives CDR1 WSHSY, CDR2 SAAADI. The CDR3 runs 16 residues. Trimming pared 3 bases from V and 1 base from J, leaving 14 bases between. In nucleotides, the CDR3 is TGCGCCAGCAGTGAACGGAGGCAACCAGGCACAGATACGCAGTATTTT. This codes for CASSERRQPGTDTQYF.

This rearrangement joins TRBV12-5 to TRBJ1-1; a weak D match, TRBD1 (5 bases). Trimming cost V 9 bases and J 0 bases, with 11 bases left between them. The CDR3 is made up of 13 amino acids. Germline loops: CDR1 LGHNT, CDR2 FRNRAP. CDR3 sequence: CASSQAMNTEAFF. In nucleotides, the CDR3 is TGTGCTAGCTCACAGGCCATGAACACTGAAGCTTTCTTT.

The rearrangement uses TRBV9 and TRBJ1-4; 10 nucleotides align to TRBD1. This CDR3 spans 15 amino acids. Germline V CDR1 and CDR2: SGDLS, YYNGEE. Losses at the gene ends were 0 bases for V and 7 bases for J; bases not matched to a gene: 3. CDR3 sequence (DNA): TGTGCCAGCAGCGTAGGGGGACAGGGGACTGAAAAACTGTTTTTT. Protein: CASSVGGQGTEKLFF.

As to this clone: A read error may produce the germline difference seen at one junction end. V usage is TRBV19 and J usage is TRBJ1-4, with 9 nucleotides matching TRBD1. Germline V lookup: CDR1 LNHDA, CDR2 SQIVND (reference sequence). The CDR3 runs to 14 residues. The CDR3 region has the DNA TGTGCCAGTAGTCCTCCGGGACAGGGCGTTTCCCCCTCCTTT. Protein sequence: CASSPPGQGVSPSF.

In DNA, the CDR3 is TGTGCCAGCAGTAACCCGGGACAGGGTCGGAGCTACACCTTC. It specifies CASSNPGQGRSYTF. This sequence joins TRBV6-5 and TRBJ1-2, with 9 bases fitting TRBD1. With 5 bases clipped from V and 9 bases from J, the junction kept 10 bases outside the gene matches. Germline-derived CDR1 and CDR2 are MNHEY and SVGAGI. CDR3 length: 14 residues.